The clone carrying this T cell receptor beta chain was recorded once. The data were taken from a study of blood T cell repertoires in COVID-19. Trimming shortened V by 5 bases and J by 5 bases, and 13 bases separated the two germline ends. CDR3 length: 13 residues. Clones were read by immunoSEQ multiplex PCR, and TCRdb kept only the in-frame ones, dropping some. This table has about 190,000 clones, around 80% appearing once. Specimen: peripheral blood. This sequence joins TRBV12-3 or TRBV12-4 and TRBJ2-7; a weak D match, TRBD1 (5 bases). This receptor was obtained from an elderly woman with COVID-19, enrolled during active disease. Written as DNA, the CDR3 is TGTGCCAGCAGTCGGATTAGGGGCCACGAGCAGTACTTC. Its translation is CASSRIRGHEQYF.